This entry lists 2 T cell receptor beta chains sequenced from one sample in a study of memory CD4+ T cells and cytomegalovirus serostatus. Single viable CD3+CD4+CD8-CD45RO+ cells were sorted as the memory CD4+ T cells. Sequencing used immunoSEQ multiplex PCR; TCRdb keeps in-frame clones, though not all of them. In the table there are roughly 45,000 clones, around 82% of which are singletons. Sequenced sample: memory CD4+ T cells from blood. These receptors originate from an adult in good health and CMV-seronegative.

This clone appeared a few times. The genes are TRBV27 and TRBJ1-5, with TRBD1 identical over 8 bases. The CDR3 runs 15 residues. Germline CDR1 and CDR2: MNHEY and SMNVEV (reference sequence). V was clipped by 4 bases and J by 5 bases; unmatched bases: 7. In DNA form, the CDR3 reads TGTGCCAGCAGTTCGGGGGACAGGCGCTATCAGCCCCAGCATTTT. Amino acids: CASSSGDRRYQPQHF.

The genes are TRBV7-7 and TRBJ2-3, with 10 bases identical to TRBD1. CDR1 is SSHAT and CDR2 is FNYEAQ in the germline V gene (reference sequence). This CDR3 has 15 amino acids. With 8 bases clipped from V and 6 bases from J, the junction kept 11 bases outside the gene matches. The CDR3 reads CASGKVGTGEDTQYF. The CDR3 nucleotides read TGTGCCAGCGGAAAAGTCGGGACAGGGGAGGATACGCAGTATTTT.